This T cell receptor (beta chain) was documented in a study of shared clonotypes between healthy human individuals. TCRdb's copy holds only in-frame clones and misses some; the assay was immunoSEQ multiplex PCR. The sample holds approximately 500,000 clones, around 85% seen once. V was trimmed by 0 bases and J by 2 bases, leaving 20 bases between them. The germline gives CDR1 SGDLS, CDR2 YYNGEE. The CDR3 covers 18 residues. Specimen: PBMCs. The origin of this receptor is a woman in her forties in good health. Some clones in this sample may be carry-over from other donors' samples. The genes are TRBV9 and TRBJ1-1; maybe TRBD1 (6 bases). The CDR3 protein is CASSVDVPKGGRNTEAFF. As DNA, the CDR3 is TGTGCCAGCAGCGTAGACGTACCAAAGGGGGGGCGCAACACTGAAGCTTTCTTT.